A selection of T cell receptor beta chains follows, all from one sample in a study of blood T cell repertoires in COVID-19. Using immunoSEQ multiplex PCR, the repertoire was profiled, and TCRdb retains in-frame clones only, with some absent. Of roughly 150,000 clones in the sample, more than 70% were seen once. Sequencing was carried out using peripheral blood. These receptors all come from a man aged 50-60 years who had recovered from COVID-19. Both conserved end residues are part of each CDR3. A D gene is named only where the DNA matches it firmly. Rows may omit the clone size; those that give it use once, few, many or a size class.

>TRBV6-5|-|-|TRBJ2-1
CASRDSYNEQFF
TGTGCCAGCAGAGACAGTTACAATGAGCAGTTCTTC
>TRBV28|once|TRBD1|TRBJ1-4
CASSDPGQGHEKLFF
TGTGCCAGCAGCGACCCGGGACAGGGGCATGAAAAACTGTTTTTT
>TRBV7-7|-|-|TRBJ2-5
CASSRGLGSQETQYF
TGTGCCAGCAGCCGAGGCCTTGGGTCACAAGAGACCCAGTACTTC
>TRBV7-2|-|TRBD2|TRBJ2-5
CASSPLAGRETQYF
TGTGCCAGCAGCCCACTAGCGGGCCGCGAGACCCAGTACTTC
>TRBV30|once|TRBD2|TRBJ2-3
CACAPSGGAIDTQYF
TGTGCCTGCGCTCCTAGCGGGGGGGCAATAGATACGCAGTATTTT
>TRBV30|-|-|TRBJ1-6
CAWKNQGTNNSPLHF
TGTGCCTGGAAGAATCAGGGGACTAATAATTCACCCCTCCACTTT
>TRBV3-1/TRBV3-2|-|-|TRBJ2-2
CASSQVGSNTGELFF
TGTGCCAGCAGCCAAGTCGGTTCGAACACCGGGGAGCTGTTTTTT
>TRBV11-1|-|-|TRBJ2-7
CASSLDGSSDEQYF
TGTGCCAGCAGCTTAGACGGGTCCAGCGACGAGCAGTACTTC
>TRBV10-3|-|TRBD1|TRBJ1-5
CAIRPGQDNQPQHF
TGTGCCATCAGACCGGGACAGGACAATCAGCCCCAGCATTTT
>TRBV7-8|-|TRBD2|TRBJ2-3
CASSLSRTSGGTDTQYF
TGTGCCAGCAGCTTATCTAGGACTAGCGGGGGGACAGATACGCAGTATTTT
>TRBV7-2|-|TRBD1|TRBJ2-5
CASSFEQGIETQYF
TGTGCCAGCAGTTTCGAACAGGGGATTGAGACCCAGTACTTC
>TRBV27|-|TRBD2|TRBJ2-3
CASSLRLAGGTDTQYF
TGTGCCAGCAGTTTGAGACTAGCGGGGGGCACAGATACGCAGTATTTT
>TRBV5-4|-|TRBD1|TRBJ1-2
CASSLAPRGTATFYGYTF
TGTGCCAGCAGCTTGGCCCCGAGAGGGACAGCGACCTTCTATGGCTACACCTTC
>TRBV2|-|-|TRBJ2-1
CASSQGAGISYNEQFF
TGTGCCAGCAGTCAAGGGGCAGGGATCTCCTACAATGAGCAGTTCTTC
>TRBV7-9|-|-|TRBJ2-3
CASSLGDFSTDTQYF
TGTGCCAGCAGCTTAGGGGACTTCAGCACAGATACGCAGTATTTT
>TRBV5-4|-|-|TRBJ1-2
CASSPQTGNYGYTF
TGTGCCAGCAGCCCCCAAACAGGGAACTATGGCTACACCTTC
>TRBV20-1|-|TRBD2|TRBJ2-7
CSASGLAGGPRSEQYF
TGCAGTGCTAGTGGACTAGCGGGAGGGCCACGGAGCGAGCAGTACTTC
>TRBV7-2|-|TRBD2|TRBJ2-1
CASSSLAGGPGFF
TGTGCCAGCAGCTCACTAGCGGGAGGGCCGGGGTTCTTC
>TRBV5-6|-|TRBD1|TRBJ1-2
CASSWTGVRGVLSF
TGTGCCAGCAGCTGGACAGGGGTCCGGGGGGTTTTGTCCTTC
>TRBV2|-|TRBD2|TRBJ2-1
CASSRLAGVDEQFF
TGTGCCAGCAGCCGACTAGCGGGAGTTGATGAGCAGTTCTTC